Shown below are 9 T cell receptor beta chains from a single sample sequenced in a study of somatic mutations in cytotoxic T cells in rheumatoid arthritis. Sequencing used immunoSEQ multiplex PCR; TCRdb keeps in-frame clones, though not all of them. Of more than 15,000 clones listed, around 70% were seen once; the top ten hold approximately 20%. Sequencing was done on a sample of CD8+ T cells sorted from blood. Receptor source: a woman in her sixties in good health.

The J gene is TRBJ2-5, the V gene TRBV5-1; D might be TRBD1 (6 bases). This CDR3 has 15 residues. The V gene lost 4 bases and the J gene lost 5 bases, with 18 bases spanning the gap. The germline CDR1 and CDR2 sequences are SGHRS and YFSETQ. The DNA of the CDR3 is TGCGCCAGCAGCCATAGGGACACCCTCCGGGAGACCCAGTACTTC. Its translation: CASSHRDTLRETQYF.

The rearrangement joins TRBV4-1 to TRBJ2-7; D remains ambiguous. Trimming took 5 bases from V and 6 from J, leaving 14 bases between them. The CDR3 has 13 amino acids. Germline CDR1 reads MGHRA; CDR2 reads YSYEKL. The CDR3 reads CASSYQDTAEQYF. The CDR3 DNA is TGCGCCAGCAGCTACCAGGATACCGCCGAGCAGTACTTC.

This chain uses TRBV7-9 with TRBJ2-7; D could derive from TRBD1 or TRBD2 (5 bases each). This CDR3 is 14 amino acids long. Germline loops: CDR1 SEHNR, CDR2 FQNEAQ (reference sequence). V lost 1 base, J lost 2 bases, and 9 bases lay in between. CDR3: CASSLVGDPYEQYF. The DNA of the CDR3 is TGTGCCAGCAGCTTAGTGGGGGACCCCTACGAGCAGTACTTC.

The chain uses TRBV27 and TRBJ1-2; TRBD1 might be the D (5 bases). The CDR3 totals 14 residues. V lost 6 bases and J lost 4, with 15 bases in between. CDR1 and CDR2 (germline): MNHEY, SMNVEV (reference sequence). The CDR3 coding sequence is TGTGCCAGCAGATTGGGGACGGACGCCTATGGCTACACCTTC. Translated, it gives CASRLGTDAYGYTF.

Here the CDR3 DNA reads TGTGCCAGCAGTCTTGACCCGTTGAGGGAGCAGTTCTTC. This translates into CASSLDPLREQFF. The gene calls are TRBV27 and TRBJ2-1; D not resolved. CDR3 length: 13 amino acids. V was shortened by 5 bases and J by 10 bases, with 15 bases between the two germline ends. Germline CDR1 is MNHEY and CDR2 is SMNVEV (reference sequence).

The CDR3 DNA reads as TGTGCCAGCAGCGTAGGGAGCAGGCCCACCTACGAGCAGTACTTC. It specifies CASSVGSRPTYEQYF. V gene TRBV9 combines with J gene TRBJ2-7; unclear D gene. Germline CDR1 is SGDLS and CDR2 is YYNGEE. V was trimmed by 0 bases and J by 2 bases, leaving 12 bases between them. This CDR3 spans 15 amino acids.

The chain joins TRBV9 to TRBJ2-7, with TRBD1 as a possible D gene (6 bases). The CDR3 contains 16 residues. V was clipped by 0 bases and J by 2 bases, with 15 bases between them. CDR1 and CDR2 from the germline V gene are SGDLS and YYNGEE. The CDR3 sequence is CASSVGHQGTPYEQYF. The CDR3, as DNA: TGTGCCAGCAGCGTAGGTCATCAGGGGACGCCCTACGAGCAGTACTTC. Drawing the rest from reference TRBV9 and TRBJ2-7, the complete variable domain is DSGVTQTPKHLITATGQRVTLRCSPRSGDLSVYWYQQSLDQGLQFLIQYYNGEERAKGNILERFSAQQFPDLHSELNLSSLELGDSALYFCASSVGHQGTPYEQYFGPGTRLTVT.

This clone was seen more than once but under ten times. The V gene is TRBV6-1, the J gene TRBJ2-3; D is ambiguous. V was clipped by 4 bases and J by 0 bases, with 5 bases between them. Germline CDR1 is MNHNS and CDR2 is SASEGT. The CDR3 extends over 13 amino acids. CDR3: CASSAISTDTQYF. DNA for the CDR3: TGTGCCAGCAGTGCAATTAGCACAGATACGCAGTATTTT.

V is TRBV21-1 and J is TRBJ2-7; TRBD2 reflects the table's D call only, with no check against the DNA. TRBV21-1 is labeled a pseudogene. The CDR3 runs to 15 residues. The CDR3 region has the DNA TGTGCCAGCAGCAAAGCCGGTTTTAAATCCTACGAGCAGTACTTC. This sequence encodes CASSKAGFKSYEQYF.